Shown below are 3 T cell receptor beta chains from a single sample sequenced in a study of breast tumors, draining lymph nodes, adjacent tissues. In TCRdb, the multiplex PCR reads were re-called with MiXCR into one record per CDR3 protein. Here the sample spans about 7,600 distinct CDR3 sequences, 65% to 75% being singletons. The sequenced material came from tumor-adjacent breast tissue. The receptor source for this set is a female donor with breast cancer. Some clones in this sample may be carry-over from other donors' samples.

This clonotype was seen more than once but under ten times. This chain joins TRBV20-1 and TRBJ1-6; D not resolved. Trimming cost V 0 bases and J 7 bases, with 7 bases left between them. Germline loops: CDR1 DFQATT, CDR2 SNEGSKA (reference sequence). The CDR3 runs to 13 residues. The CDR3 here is CSARDSGNSPLHF. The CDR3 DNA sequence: TGCAGTGCTAGAGATTCGGGGAATTCACCCCTCCACTTT.

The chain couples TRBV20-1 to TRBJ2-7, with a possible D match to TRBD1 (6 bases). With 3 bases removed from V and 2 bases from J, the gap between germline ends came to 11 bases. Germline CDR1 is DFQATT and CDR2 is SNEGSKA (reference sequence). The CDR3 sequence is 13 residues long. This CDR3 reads CSASPDSPYEQYF. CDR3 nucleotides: TGCAGTGCTAGTCCGGACAGTCCCTACGAGCAGTACTTC.

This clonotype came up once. DNA for the CDR3: TGCAGTGTAAGAGAAGCGGGGGTGATAGGTTCACCCCTCCACTTT. Amino acids: CSVREAGVIGSPLHF. The chain is built from TRBV20-1 and TRBJ1-6, with D perhaps TRBD1 (5 bases). Germline V lookup: CDR1 DFQATT, CDR2 SNEGSKA (reference sequence). Trimming cost V 7 bases and J 9 bases, with 22 bases left between them. The CDR3 length is 15 residues.